The rows below give T cell receptor beta chains drawn from one sample of a study of blood T cell repertoires in COVID-19. Assay: immunoSEQ multiplex PCR; the TCRdb copy retains only in-frame clones and omits some. The sample has around 400,000 clones; 80% to 90% are singletons. Material: peripheral blood. Receptor source: a woman in her 30s with COVID-19, enrolled during active disease. Each CDR3 is given with its conserved first and last residue. A D gene is named only where the DNA matches it firmly. Clone size is not always given. Where it is, it says once, few, many or a class for expanded clones.

size	V	D	J	CDR3	DNA
once	TRBV14	.	TRBJ1-5	CASSLTDYQPQHF	TGTGCCAGCAGCCTCACAGATTACCAGCCCCAGCATTTT
.	TRBV19	.	TRBJ2-1	CASSAPRGAYNEQFF	TGTGCCAGTAGTGCCCCCCGGGGGGCGTACAATGAGCAGTTCTTC
.	TRBV28	TRBD2	TRBJ2-7	CASSLSGTTDYEQYF	TGTGCCAGCAGTTTATCGGGGACTACTGACTACGAGCAGTACTTC
once	TRBV7-3	TRBD2	TRBJ2-1	CASSLRGAGGLAGTATYEQFF	TGTGCCAGCAGCTTAAGGGGGGCCGGTGGACTAGCGGGAACCGCCACATATGAGCAGTTCTTC
.	TRBV28	TRBD2	TRBJ2-7	CAGPGTSDSYEQYF	TGTGCCGGTCCCGGGACTAGCGACTCCTACGAGCAGTACTTC
.	TRBV6-6	.	TRBJ2-5	CASSYSITGLETQYF	TGTGCCAGCAGTTACTCGATTACAGGCCTAGAGACCCAGTACTTC
.	TRBV6-5	.	TRBJ2-1	CASSYSLRAPYNEQFF	TGTGCCAGCAGTTACTCTTTGCGGGCCCCCTACAATGAGCAGTTCTTC
.	TRBV30	TRBD1	TRBJ1-1	CAWDRGGTEAFF	TGTGCCTGGGACAGGGGAGGCACTGAAGCTTTCTTT
.	TRBV4-3	.	TRBJ2-3	CASSQDTLGSSTDTQYF	TGCGCCAGCAGCCAAGATACCCTTGGCAGTAGCACAGATACGCAGTATTTT
once	TRBV11-2	.	TRBJ2-5	CASSPLAGTYQETQYF	TGTGCCAGCAGCCCCCTCGCGGGAACGTACCAAGAGACCCAGTACTTC
.	TRBV6-5	.	TRBJ2-7	CASTVGLLYEQYF	TGTGCCAGCACGGTCGGACTACTCTACGAGCAGTACTTC
.	TRBV5-5	.	TRBJ2-3	CASSLLQMGSEDTQYF	TGTGCCAGCAGCTTGTTACAGATGGGTAGCGAGGATACGCAGTATTTT
.	TRBV9	.	TRBJ2-3	CASSVVTGSDTQYF	TGTGCCAGCAGCGTAGTGACGGGTTCAGATACGCAGTATTTT
.	TRBV30	TRBD1	TRBJ1-2	CAWSAPWQGVNGYTF	TGTGCCTGGAGTGCCCCGTGGCAGGGGGTAAATGGCTACACCTTC
.	TRBV21-1	.	TRBJ2-6	CASSKGAIGHPYKPGANVLTF	TGTGCCAGCAGCAAAGGAGCCATTGGACATCCCTATAAACCCGGGGCCAACGTCCTGACTTTC
.	TRBV10-3	TRBD1	TRBJ2-4	CAISEPDRGLAKNIQYF	TGTGCCATCAGTGAGCCCGACAGGGGACTAGCCAAAAACATTCAGTACTTC
few	TRBV19	TRBD1	TRBJ1-2	CASSESSGGRRGYTF	TGTGCCAGTAGTGAGTCCTCAGGGGGCCGACGGGGCTACACCTTC
.	TRBV6-5	TRBD1	TRBJ2-1	CASSYPYRDRGNEQFF	TGTGCCAGCAGTTACCCGTACCGGGACAGGGGCAATGAGCAGTTCTTC
once	TRBV5-1	.	TRBJ1-2	CASSPSVSFGYTF	TGCGCCAGCAGCCCCTCTGTATCCTTTGGCTACACCTTC
.	TRBV11-2	TRBD2	TRBJ2-7	CASSAPRGVHEQYF	TGTGCCAGCAGCGCCCCGCGGGGGGTCCACGAGCAGTACTTC
.	TRBV11-2	.	TRBJ2-7	CASSATALTYEQYF	TGTGCCAGCAGCGCCACAGCACTCACCTACGAGCAGTACTTC
.	TRBV5-4	.	TRBJ2-7	CASSGSGQGYEQYF	TGTGCCAGCAGCGGGAGCGGGCAAGGGTACGAGCAGTACTTC
.	TRBV5-5	TRBD1	TRBJ1-4	CASSGQGRNEKLFF	TGTGCTTCAAGCGGACAGGGGCGGAATGAAAAACTGTTTTTT
.	TRBV27	.	TRBJ2-6	CASSLFQGSGANVLTF	TGTGCCAGCAGTTTATTTCAGGGATCTGGGGCCAACGTCCTGACTTTC
.	TRBV11-3	.	TRBJ2-3	CASSLEGAVGADTQYF	TGTGCCAGCAGCTTAGAGGGGGCTGTGGGCGCAGATACGCAGTATTTT
.	TRBV4-1	.	TRBJ2-7	CASSQVGTGTLADEQYF	TGCGCCAGCAGCCAGGTCGGGACAGGGACACTAGCGGACGAGCAGTACTTC